This T cell receptor beta chain was found in a study of cytomegalovirus exposure and HLA in healthy donors (dated by TCRdb to about 2017). At the level of the whole study: According to an earlier analysis of several hundred of the donors, 150 million to 200 million T cells yielded some 120 million unique TCR beta sequences and about 280 Gb of sequence data. Approximately 310 gigabases of sequencing data and 80 million or so unique TCR sequences were included in an early release covering under 650 HLA-typed donors. Of the approximately 370 genotyped donors, roughly 76% were placed in the genetic ancestry cluster associated with self-reported Caucasian donors. The study was designed to test whether signatures of past pathogen exposure could be identified by cataloging public T cell receptors. The study used immunosequencing to profile the T cell repertoires of several hundred subjects and linked those repertoires to cytomegalovirus serostatus. A separate validation cohort of 90 to 150 different subjects was used in addition to the roughly 700-subject first cohort. To predict cytomegalovirus infection status, the study brought together high-throughput TCR immunosequencing, statistical association of individual TCRs with disease status, and machine learning. To study patterns of TCR occurrence, a later analysis re-analyzed previously published TCR beta repertoires from 650 to 750 donors and added high-resolution HLA genotyping. In the later analysis, no new phenotypic data were used to find candidate immune exposures; instead, reliance was placed on TCR beta sequences and their occurrence across donors. To decide whether each TCR beta V gene segment behaved as functional or pseudogenic, an earlier analysis of 587 of the donors relied on high-throughput TCR beta sequencing. Donor age, sex, ethnicity and CMV serostatus were compiled alongside the repertoire data. A later genetic analysis took genome-wide SNP genotypes for about 55% of the roughly 670 donors and used that subset as a discovery cohort. All discovery cohort repertoires had been generated using a single sequencing platform. HLA typing covered class I and class II loci at four-digit resolution. The number of donors typed differed by locus, with 629-630 for A, B, C, DRB1 and DQB1, around 500 for DQA1, over 600 for DPA1, and some 440 for DPB1. Several DR-DQ haplotypes were treated as single units for association and clustering because of strong linkage in the cohort. Among around 400 genotyped donors of the cohort, an average of around 240,000 unique TCR beta nucleotide sequences was sequenced per donor, of which 15% to 20% were non-productive. General conclusions and limits of the study: Linkage disequilibrium might explain the correlated functional status among segregating V segments, but an unknown experimental factor could not be ruled out. Immune exposure information for the cohort was limited to CMV serostatus. A later analysis found that most CMV-associated TCR beta chains appeared HLA-restricted, with HLA associations seemingly driven largely by CMV exposure. A further reported finding was that TCR beta sequences accurately predicted the HLA-A and HLA-B alleles for most subjects in the first cohort. Specific HLA alleles were associated with 16,951 TCR beta sequences at a false discovery rate of 0.05 in a later analysis. Some IMGT-functional V segments, including TRBV6-2 and TRBV6-3, could not be told apart with the 87-base-pair reads, so those segments were excluded. Roughly uniform sequencing depth across donors was assumed in presence/absence analyses, although this assumption may not hold. An earlier analysis of approximately 600 of the donors showed that most TCR beta V segments appeared in productive rearrangements either about 90% or about 30% of the time, which broadly matched IMGT annotations. The study listed 150 to 200 TCR beta chains as associated with cytomegalovirus. Several of the top co-occurrence clusters appeared to be linked to parvovirus B19, influenza, CMV and Epstein-Barr virus, according to a later analysis. A cluster of highly shared sequence variants was judged likely to represent a technical artifact of the sequencing pipeline. Strong co-occurrence of HLA alleles, especially DR and DQ, made assigning TCR associations to individual alleles difficult. The authors suggested that the approach could potentially be generalized to other disease states and immunological phenotypes. Because HLA typing was missing for some donors at each locus, association tests included only the typed subset. The earlier analysis of some 560 of the donors excluded approximately 15 rarely observed V segments, including chromosome 9 orphons, because counts were too low. While some public TCRs were present in many individuals, most TCR sequences turned up only very rarely across donors. The cohort was sequenced for TCR beta chains only, and without alpha or paired-chain data the features that could be detected were limited. The classifier was reported to diagnose cytomegalovirus status with high specificity and sensitivity in both the original cohort and the validation cohort. In a later analysis, HLA-associated TCR beta chains showed more clonal expansion and lower generation probabilities than non-associated chains that were equally common. A later genetic analysis associated a missense DCLRE1C variant with V-gene and J-gene trimming of TCR beta chains, and an independent cohort replicated the association. In a later genetic analysis, fewer N-insertions in productive TCRs were reported among donors in an Asian-associated ancestry cluster than the approximately 710-donor mean. A later analysis found that TCR association rates varied across HLA loci, with DRB1 alleles showing the most associated TCRs and HLA-C alleles the fewest. A few of the identified cytomegalovirus-associated TCR beta chains were confirmed in vitro to be specific for cytomegalovirus antigens.

The library was prepared using the immunoSEQ multiplex PCR assay. The multiplex PCR relied on a mix of 60 forward primers for TCR Vbeta segments and 13 reverse primers for TCR Jbeta segments. Amplification of the CDR3 region of rearranged TCR beta genes was performed with a multiplex PCR assay on genomic DNA. On the Illumina HiSeq System, the amplified TCR beta libraries were sequenced as 87-base-pair reads. In the source study's methods: Across the 500 to 700 repertoires, a later analysis counted 80 million or so unique TCR beta chains, roughly 11 million of which were shared by at least two donors. A nearest-neighbor algorithm error-corrected the raw reads and collapsed the reads into unique sequences, merging closely related sequences to remove PCR and sequencing errors. CDR3 sequences were aligned to IMGT reference sequences to assign V, D and J gene segments. For a sequence to be retained, at least a six-nucleotide match to both a V gene segment and a J gene segment was required. A rearrangement was called productive if the CDR3 had no stop codons and remained in frame with V and J, and every other rearrangement was called non-productive. CDR3 was defined by IMGT convention, running from the second conserved V-encoded cysteine to the conserved J-encoded phenylalanine. Sequences without an unambiguous match to a single V gene segment were excluded from the earlier analysis of approximately 560 of the donors. An earlier analysis of several hundred of the donors called V segments functional above 56.7% productive rearrangements and segregating when the between-donor standard deviation exceeded 5%. To diagnose cytomegalovirus status from the catalog of TCR beta chain sequences, a statistical classification framework was built. In a later analysis, V and J genes were assigned by comparing TCR nucleotide sequences against IMGT/GENE-DB human TR gene sequences. Using the TCRdist pipeline, a later analysis assigned CDR3 sequences along with most-parsimonious VDJ recombination scenarios. A later analysis defined each TCR beta chain by its CDR3 amino acid sequence plus V-gene family, and excluded reads lacking a unique V-gene family. In a later analysis, 450 to 600 highly shared, low-generation-probability nucleotide sequences were removed to address suspected cross-contamination and a sequencing artifact. For each public chain, a later analysis derived a clonal expansion index from normalized ranks of inferred template counts within each repertoire. In a later analysis, generation probabilities were computed with a VDJ recombination model fitted to out-of-frame rearrangements, and the resulting probabilities were checked against IGoR. A later analysis scored TCR-TCR, TCR-HLA and TCR-CMV co-occurrence with hypergeometric tests, applying a repertoire-size bias correction to TCR pairs. To estimate false discovery rates, a later analysis permuted the HLA or CMV assignments 20 times. A later analysis grouped co-occurring TCRs with DBSCAN, adding TCRdist sequence similarity when clustering within HLA-allele-positive subsets. Repertoires with fewer than 30,000 or more than 120,000 public chains, plus five repertoires with anomalous nucleotide sharing, were excluded from co-occurrence clustering. This is the immuneACCESS table as TCRdb keeps it, with only in-frame sequences that have V and J called. A part of the clones is gone; compared with another copy, unresolved V genes explain less than half, and the rest is unexplained. From that table come the V and J calls and clone size; the DNA was used to work out D and trimming. The sample has 200,000 to 250,000 clones on record. Jointly, the top ten make up roughly 0.89% of the sample.

In regard to this clone: Which antigen it targets is not known.

The cohort was made up of roughly 670 healthy bone marrow donors. Cohort members were all nominally healthy when sampled, although unrecorded immune exposures were likely present. The donor tested CMV seropositive and was one of the 289 seropositive cohort members. A peripheral blood sample was collected from each donor, and TCR beta sequencing was performed on peripheral blood mononuclear cells. Genomic DNA was extracted from the blood cell samples with the Qiagen DNeasy Blood Extraction Kit. The CDR3, from cysteine to phenylalanine, totals 15 residues. CDR3 DNA is the only sequence kept; it has 45 bases, read in frame from the first base. V is trimmed back by 0 bases and J by 4 bases, and the junction contains 6 bases that no gene match accounts for. The germline V gene gives CDR1 as SGDLS and CDR2 as YYNGEE.

The sequence was collected from a woman aged 30 to 39 in good health and CMV-seropositive. The chain links TRBV9 with TRBJ2-7; the junction holds 8 bases that match TRBD2. Sequenced input: PBMCs. The CDR3 here reads CASSVAGGGYYEQYF. In nucleotides, the sequence is TGTGCCAGCAGCGTAGCGGGGGGGGGCTATTACGAGCAGTACTTC.